The 22 T cell receptor beta chains below all came from one sample that was sequenced in a study of blood T cell repertoires in COVID-19. Sequencing used immunoSEQ multiplex PCR; TCRdb keeps in-frame clones, though not all of them. The sample holds hundreds of thousands of clones, approximately 80% seen once. The specimen sequenced was PBMCs or T cells enriched from blood (not recorded which). The receptor source for this set is a man aged 25 to 45 with acute COVID-19.

Note on this clone: Other DNA sequences in this specimen translate into the identical CDR3. The CDR3 reads CASSQDRGISEAFF. In DNA form, the CDR3 reads TGCGCCAGCAGCCAAGACAGGGGGATTTCTGAAGCTTTCTTT. V and J are TRBV4-1 and TRBJ1-1; 7 bases line up with TRBD1. Trimming cost V 0 bases and J 6 bases; bases outside gene matches: 4. The CDR3 sequence is 14 residues long. The germline V gene has CDR1 MGHRA and CDR2 YSYEKL.

The sample holds one count of this clone. The gene calls are TRBV4-2 and TRBJ1-2, with 11 bases fitting TRBD1. The CDR3 has 17 amino acids. CDR1 is LGHNA and CDR2 is YNFKEQ in the germline V gene. Trimming cost V 4 bases and J 0 bases; bases outside gene matches: 7. The CDR3 reads CASSPTGQGASNYGYTF. CDR3 coding DNA: TGTGCCAGCAGCCCAACCGGACAGGGGGCTTCTAACTATGGCTACACCTTC.

This CDR3 is CASSQDRVSYEQYF. The CDR3 bases are TGTGCCAGTAGTCAAGACAGGGTCTCCTACGAGCAGTACTTC. V usage is TRBV19 and J usage is TRBJ2-7; 7 bases are a match to TRBD1. With 5 bases clipped from V and 0 bases from J, the junction kept 4 bases outside the gene matches. This CDR3 contains 14 residues. The V gene's germline CDR1 is LNHDA and CDR2 SQIVND (reference sequence).

The V call is TRBV4-1, the J call TRBJ2-2, with 12 bases aligning to TRBD1. Germline lookup yields CDR1 MGHRA and CDR2 YSYEKL. The V and J ends lost 3 bases and 3 bases, in that order; junction bases with no gene match: 2. CDR3 length equals 16 residues. CDR3 region: CASSQGQGAHTGELFF. In nucleotides, the CDR3 is TGCGCCAGCAGCCAGGGACAGGGGGCGCACACCGGGGAGCTGTTTTTT.

The chain recombines TRBV9 with TRBJ1-2; perhaps TRBD1 as D (6 bases). This CDR3 region has 13 residues. V gave up 6 bases and J gave up 5 bases, with 14 bases separating them. CDR1 is SGDLS, CDR2 YYNGEE, per germline. The CDR3 DNA reads TGTGCCAGCACACCACAGGACAGTTATGGCTACACCTTC. Its translation: CASTPQDSYGYTF.

The chain joins TRBV7-6 to TRBJ2-5; perhaps TRBD1 as D (6 bases). V shed 5 bases and J shed 1 base, with 14 bases lying between them. CDR3 length: 15 amino acids. Germline CDR1 reads SGHVS; CDR2 reads FNYEAQ. The CDR3 DNA sequence: TGTGCCAGCAGCGAAAGACGGGACATCCAAGAGACCCAGTACTTC. It translates to CASSERRDIQETQYF. Supplemented by reference TRBV7-6 and TRBJ2-5, the full variable domain reads GAGVSQSPRYKVTKRGQDVALRCDPISGHVSLYWYRQALGQGPEFLTYFNYEAQQDKSGLPNDRFSAERPEGSISTLTIQRTEQRDSAMYRCASSERRDIQETQYFGPGTRLLVL.

This clone was counted between two and nine times. The chain recombines TRBV5-1 with TRBJ1-1, with 8 bases aligning to TRBD1. CDR1 is SGHRS and CDR2 is YFSETQ in the germline V gene. The V and J ends lost 0 bases and 1 base, in that order; junction bases with no gene match: 8. The CDR3 covers 17 residues. The CDR3 region is CASSLANWQGANTEAFF. CDR3 coding DNA: TGCGCCAGCAGCTTGGCCAACTGGCAGGGGGCGAACACTGAAGCTTTCTTT.

J is TRBJ1-2 and V is TRBV7-9, with D perhaps TRBD1 (6 bases). This CDR3 is 14 amino acids long. V lost 0 bases to trimming and J lost 8 bases, with 13 bases between them. Germline V gene lookup returns CDR1 SEHNR and CDR2 FQNEAQ (reference sequence). The chain's CDR3 is CASSLAQGPRGYTF. CDR3 bases: TGTGCCAGCAGCTTAGCGCAGGGGCCACGAGGCTACACCTTC.

This clone occurred a few times. The chain has TRBV2 and TRBJ1-2, with D hard to call. This CDR3 spans 14 amino acids. CDR1 and CDR2 from the germline V gene are SNHLY and FYNNEI. The ends were cut back, 1 base at V and 6 bases at J, with 12 bases in the middle. CDR3 residues: CASSEGHLRNGYTF. Here the CDR3 DNA reads TGTGCCAGCAGTGAAGGGCACCTCAGAAATGGCTACACCTTC.

The V gene is TRBV4-1, the J gene TRBJ1-4; TRBD1 might be the D (6 bases). The ends were cut back, 5 bases at V and 5 bases at J, with 18 bases in the middle. The CDR3 is made up of 16 amino acids. CDR1 and CDR2 (germline): MGHRA, YSYEKL. The CDR3, as DNA: TGCGCCAGCAGCGGAACACAGGGTATTCACAATGAAAAACTGTTTTTT. This translates into CASSGTQGIHNEKLFF.

V is TRBV29-1 and J is TRBJ1-2; maybe TRBD1 (6 bases). The CDR3 spans 13 residues. Trimming removed 3 bases from V and 3 bases from J, with 11 bases in between. Germline lookup yields CDR1 SQVTM and CDR2 ANQGSEA. CDR3 in amino acids: CSVEGGLDYGYTF. In DNA form, the CDR3 reads TGCAGCGTTGAGGGGGGGCTTGACTATGGCTACACCTTC.

The chain couples TRBV3-1 (or the pseudogene TRBV3-2) to TRBJ2-2, with D perhaps TRBD2 (5 bases). Germline CDR1 reads LGHDT; CDR2 reads YNNKEL (reference sequence). Trimming left V 1 base short and J 7 bases short, with 10 bases between. The CDR3 length is 14 residues. The CDR3 loop is CASSQGLWGGELFF. In DNA form, the CDR3 reads TGTGCCAGCAGCCAAGGACTATGGGGCGGGGAGCTGTTTTTT.

The CDR3 bases are TGTGCCAGCAGCCAAGATCTCGGGATCTATAATTCACCCCTCCACTTT. This translates into CASSQDLGIYNSPLHF. The chain joins TRBV14 to TRBJ1-6; unclear D gene. V was trimmed by 0 bases and J by 3 bases, leaving 9 bases between them. Germline values: CDR1 SGHDN, CDR2 FVKESK. This CDR3 has 16 amino acids.

This rearrangement joins TRBV7-9 to TRBJ1-5; D might be TRBD1 (6 bases). V lost 1 base and J lost 3, with 13 bases in between. The CDR3 spans 16 residues. Germline CDR1 SEHNR, CDR2 FQNEAQ (reference sequence). CDR3 protein: CASSLVRGAINQPQHF. CDR3 nucleotide sequence: TGTGCCAGCAGCTTAGTTCGGGGGGCGATCAATCAGCCCCAGCATTTT.

V and J are TRBV12-3 or TRBV12-4 and TRBJ2-7, with D tentatively TRBD1 (5 bases). CDR3 size: 13 residues. Trimming removed 6 bases from V and 2 bases from J, with 11 bases in between. CDR3 nucleotides: TGTGCCAGCAGCTCAGGACAAACCTACGAGCAGTACTTC. Translating gives CASSSGQTYEQYF.

The chain links TRBV3-1 (or the pseudogene TRBV3-2) to TRBJ2-3, with TRBD2 matching over 14 bases. The CDR3 extends over 16 amino acids. CDR1 is LGHDT and CDR2 is YNNKEL in the germline V gene (reference sequence). The junction had 2 bases not matched to a gene; V was cut back by 1 base and J by 5 bases. DNA for the CDR3: TGTGCCAGCAGCCAAGGACTAGCGGGGGGGGTAGATACGCAGTATTTT. The encoded protein is CASSQGLAGGVDTQYF.

V gene TRBV4-1 combines with J gene TRBJ1-2, with D unclear. The V end was cut by 6 bases, the J end by 3 bases, with 17 bases between. This CDR3 spans 15 amino acids. Per germline, CDR1 MGHRA and CDR2 YSYEKL. The CDR3: CASSSWADPDYGYTF. As DNA, the CDR3 is TGCGCCAGCAGTAGTTGGGCCGACCCAGACTATGGCTACACCTTC.

V is TRBV9 and J is TRBJ1-2; D might be TRBD1 (5 bases). Germline CDR1 and CDR2: SGDLS and YYNGEE. The V gene lost 2 bases and the J gene lost 0 bases, with 11 bases spanning the gap. This CDR3 spans 15 amino acids. The CDR3, as DNA: TGTGCCAGCAGCGTTCTGGACAAGCCTAACTATGGCTACACCTTC. Its protein is CASSVLDKPNYGYTF.

The V call is TRBV9, the J call TRBJ2-1; possibly TRBD1 for D (5 bases). CDR1 and CDR2 (germline): SGDLS, YYNGEE. Trimming removed 2 bases at V and 3 bases at J, with 9 bases between. The CDR3 is 14 amino acids. The CDR3 spells CASSVDILYNEQFF. The CDR3 DNA sequence: TGTGCCAGCAGCGTGGACATTCTCTACAATGAGCAGTTCTTC.

The genes are TRBV19 and TRBJ1-3; TRBD1 matches at 8 bases. The trim removed 5 bases at V and 4 bases at J, leaving 4 bases unmatched. The germline V gene encodes CDR1 LNHDA and CDR2 SQIVND (reference sequence). This CDR3 has 14 residues. The DNA of the CDR3 is TGTGCCAGTAGTCCGACAGGGGCGGGAAACACCATATATTTT. Amino acid sequence: CASSPTGAGNTIYF.

A few counts support this clone. This rearrangement joins TRBV20-1 to TRBJ2-5; D perhaps matches TRBD2 (5 bases). Trimming left V 7 bases short and J 4 bases short, with 10 bases between. Germline V gene lookup returns CDR1 DFQATT and CDR2 SNEGSKA (reference sequence). This CDR3 has 11 residues. CDR3 in amino acids: CSGSRGETQYF. CDR3 DNA: TGCAGTGGGTCCCGGGGAGAGACCCAGTACTTC.

The chain links TRBV11-2 to TRBJ2-7; tentatively, D is TRBD1 (6 bases). The V end was cut by 10 bases, the J end by 9 bases, with 16 bases between. Germline values: CDR1 SGHAT, CDR2 FQNNGV. The CDR3 loop spans 11 amino acids. The CDR3 spells CATSTGLGQYF. CDR3 bases: TGTGCCACCTCGACAGGCCTCGGGCAGTACTTC.